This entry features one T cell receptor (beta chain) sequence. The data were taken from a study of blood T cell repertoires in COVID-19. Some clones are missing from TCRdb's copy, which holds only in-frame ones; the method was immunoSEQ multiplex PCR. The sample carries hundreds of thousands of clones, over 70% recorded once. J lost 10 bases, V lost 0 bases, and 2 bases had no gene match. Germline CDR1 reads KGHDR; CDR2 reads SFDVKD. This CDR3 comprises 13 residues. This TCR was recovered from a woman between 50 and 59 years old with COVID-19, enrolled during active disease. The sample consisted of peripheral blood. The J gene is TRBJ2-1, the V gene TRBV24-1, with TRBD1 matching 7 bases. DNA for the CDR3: TGTGCCACCAGTGATTTGAAGGGACAGGAGCAGTTCTTC. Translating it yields CATSDLKGQEQFF.